This T cell receptor beta chain was recovered during a study of cytomegalovirus exposure and HLA in healthy donors. Study-wide findings and caveats: Analyzed later, association rates of TCRs varied across HLA loci, with DRB1 most and HLA-C fewest. The study put 160 or so TCR beta chains on its list as cytomegalovirus-associated.

Healthy people donating bone marrow made up the donors. As concerns this clone: Its antigen remains unknown.

With 60 Vbeta and 13 Jbeta primers, the PCR was carried out. Here immunoSEQ multiplex PCR was the method, and the copy in TCRdb shows in-frame clones only, minus some. The profile shows 120,000 to 150,000 clones, roughly 76% of them singletons. This TCR was recovered from a woman aged 30 to 39 in good health and CMV-seronegative. Sequencing input: PBMCs.

The CDR3 loop reads CASSVGEGSPEAFF. CDR3 DNA: TGTGCCAGCAGCGTGGGGGAGGGATCGCCTGAAGCTTTCTTT. V and J are TRBV11-2 and TRBJ1-1; a weak D match, TRBD1 (5 bases). The CDR3 extends over 14 amino acids. Trimming removed 5 bases from V and 6 bases from J, with 16 bases in between. Germline loops: CDR1 SGHAT, CDR2 FQNNGV.